This TCR beta chain was sequenced for a study of blood T cell repertoires in COVID-19. Turning to the study itself: Sources were T cells, B-cell-depleted T cells, or PBMCs; the material itself was cDNA or gDNA.

The CDR3 consists of 19 residues. In germline, CDR1 is LNHDA, CDR2 SQIVND (reference sequence). With V trimmed by 4 bases and J by 0 bases, 16 bases remained unmatched. Sequencing used immunoSEQ multiplex PCR; TCRdb keeps in-frame clones, though not all of them. Of about 180,000 clones listed, 82% are singletons. The table lists this clone with a few counts. The clonotype originates from a woman aged 70 to 79 with acute or convalescent COVID-19. The chain joins TRBV19 to TRBJ2-3, with 7 bases fitting TRBD1. Material: peripheral blood. CDR3 DNA: TGTGCCAGTAGTAGAACCGGGACAGCCCCTGTTCCCAGCACAGATACGCAGTATTTT. Translating gives CASSRTGTAPVPSTDTQYF.